Below are 21 T cell receptor beta chains sequenced from a single sample in a study of radiation and T cells in renal cell carcinoma. Time point meaning: blood 2 weeks post-SBRT. Sample treatment: 15 Gy SBRT to primary tumor, nephrectomy 4 weeks later. The method was immunoSEQ multiplex PCR; TCRdb's version includes in-frame clones alone and lacks a portion of them. The sample records 160,000 or so clones, roughly 86% being singletons. The material was blood, obtained from a patient whose treatment included radiotherapy and nephrectomy. The receptors shown here come from a woman aged 45-59 years with renal cell carcinoma.

CDR3 nucleotides: TGTGCCAGCAGCCCCCTTGGGGTTTTTAGCAATCAGCCCCAGCATTTT. Translation gives CASSPLGVFSNQPQHF. V is TRBV7-9 and J is TRBJ1-5; D gene uncertain. The CDR3 sequence is 16 residues long. Trimming stripped 5 bases from V and 0 bases from J, with 14 bases between. The germline V gene has CDR1 SEHNR and CDR2 FQNEAQ (reference sequence).

This clone has only one observation. The rearrangement joins TRBV13 to TRBJ2-7, with 7 nucleotides matching TRBD1. The CDR3 has 13 amino acids. Germline CDR1 is PRHDT and CDR2 is FYEKMQ (reference sequence). Trimming at V came to 5 bases and at J to 5 bases, leaving 6 bases not matched to a gene. The CDR3: CASSTLGGHEQYF. Here the CDR3 DNA reads TGTGCCAGCAGCACGCTAGGGGGCCACGAGCAGTACTTC.

This clone showed up just once. This sequence joins TRBV7-9 and TRBJ1-1; D is possibly TRBD1 (5 bases). The germline V and J ends were trimmed by 2 bases and 13 bases, with 11 bases remaining between them. Germline V lookup: CDR1 SEHNR, CDR2 FQNEAQ (reference sequence). This CDR3 region has 11 residues. In nucleotides, the CDR3 is TGTGCCAGCAGCTTATCAGAGGGGTATTTCTTT. Its protein product is CASSLSEGYFF.

This chain uses TRBV5-6 with TRBJ1-6; maybe TRBD1 (5 bases). Per germline, CDR1 SGHDT and CDR2 YYEEEE. The length of the CDR3 is 13 residues. Trimming left V 4 bases short and J 7 bases short, with 9 bases between. CDR3 sequence reads: CASSGDRNSPLHF. The DNA of the CDR3 is TGTGCCAGCAGCGGGGACCGAAATTCACCCCTCCACTTT.

In nucleotides, the CDR3 is TGTGCCAGCACCCCTAAACCCCACCAAAATTCACCCCTCCACTTT. Protein: CASTPKPHQNSPLHF. The V call is TRBV11-2, the J call TRBJ1-6; D is unresolved. The CDR3 consists of 15 residues. Trimming removed 7 bases from V and 7 bases from J, with 17 bases in between. Germline V CDR1 and CDR2: SGHAT, FQNNGV.

This clone was detected only a few times. J is TRBJ1-2 and V is TRBV6-5, with a weak D call TRBD1 (6 bases). There are 16 residues in the CDR3. V lost 0 bases and J 3 bases, leaving 14 bases between the germline ends. CDR1 and CDR2 from the germline V gene are MNHEY and SVGAGI. As DNA, the CDR3 is TGTGCCAGCAGTTACTCGTTGGGGGCAATTGACTATGGCTACACCTTC. Translation: CASSYSLGAIDYGYTF.

V gene TRBV29-1 combines with J gene TRBJ2-5, with D perhaps matching TRBD2 (7 bases). The V end was cut by 7 bases, the J end by 0 bases, with 12 bases between. Germline V gene sequence: CDR1 SQVTM, CDR2 ANQGSEA. The CDR3 runs to 13 residues. In DNA form, the CDR3 reads TGCAGCGCCAGGGGAGGGGACCAAGAGACCCAGTACTTC. This translates into CSARGGDQETQYF. The variable domain in full, completed from reference TRBV29-1 and TRBJ2-5, reads SAVISQKPSRDICQRGTSLTIQCQVDSQVTMMFWYRQQPGQSLTLIATANQGSEATYESGFVIDKFPISRPNLTFSTLTVSNMSPEDSSIYLCSARGGDQETQYFGPGTRLLVL.

The table lists this clone with a count of one. V usage is TRBV6-5 and J usage is TRBJ2-3; D uncertain. CDR3 length equals 13 residues. With 6 bases removed from V and 5 bases from J, the gap between germline ends came to 12 bases. Germline V gene sequence: CDR1 MNHEY, CDR2 SVGAGI. This chain's CDR3 is CASRPFTRDTQYF. DNA for the CDR3: TGTGCCAGCAGACCATTTACACGAGATACGCAGTATTTT.

The DNA of the CDR3 is TGTGCCAGCAGCGGGACGAGGGCCGCCCGGTCACCCCTCCACTTT. Translating gives CASSGTRAARSPLHF. The rearrangement links TRBV9 to TRBJ1-6; D not resolved. V was clipped by 3 bases and J by 10 bases, with 17 bases between them. There are 15 residues in the CDR3. Germline V CDR1 and CDR2: SGDLS, YYNGEE.

V usage is TRBV4-3 and J usage is TRBJ2-7, with TRBD1 matching 8 bases. CDR3 length: 15 residues. Germline CDR1 LGHNA, CDR2 YSLEER. V lost 0 bases and J lost 6; bases outside the gene matches: 7. The CDR3 reads CASSQDRQGYREQYF. Written as DNA, the CDR3 is TGCGCCAGCAGCCAAGATAGACAGGGGTATCGCGAGCAGTACTTC.

The rearrangement uses TRBV5-1 and TRBJ2-3; D might be TRBD2 (5 bases). The V gene's germline CDR1 is SGHRS and CDR2 YFSETQ. Trimming took off 3 bases at V and 6 bases at J, with 11 bases between the two ends. This CDR3 is 13 amino acids long. The CDR3: CASSSTIADTQYF. The CDR3, as DNA: TGCGCCAGCAGCTCCACTATAGCGGATACGCAGTATTTT.

V and J are TRBV4-2 and TRBJ2-5, with a weak D call TRBD2 (7 bases). V dropped 2 bases and J dropped 3 bases, with 19 bases sitting between them. Germline lookup yields CDR1 LGHNA and CDR2 YNFKEQ. The CDR3 is 17 amino acids. The CDR3 sequence is CASSQRGRSAGEETQYF. The DNA of the CDR3 is TGTGCCAGCAGCCAAAGGGGGAGGTCCGCGGGGGAAGAGACCCAGTACTTC.

The chain joins TRBV18 to TRBJ1-1; D not resolved. The germline V gene encodes CDR1 KGHSH and CDR2 LQKENI. The CDR3 is 15 amino acids. V lost 6 bases, J lost 4 bases, and 18 bases lay in between. CDR3 nucleotide sequence: TGTGCCAGCTCCCGATCGGACGCCTCAGGCACTGAAGCTTTCTTT. Translating it yields CASSRSDASGTEAFF.

The chain uses TRBV4-1 and TRBJ2-3; D is undetermined. This CDR3 spans 15 amino acids. The V and J ends lost 4 bases and 3 bases respectively, with 14 bases between them. CDR1 and CDR2 from the germline V gene are MGHRA and YSYEKL. CDR3 DNA sequence: TGCGCCAGCAGCCCACTACTCAGTGGGACAGATACGCAGTATTTT. Its translation: CASSPLLSGTDTQYF.

V gene TRBV9 combines with J gene TRBJ1-3, with D maybe TRBD1 (5 bases). This CDR3 contains 17 residues. Trimming took 5 bases from V and 0 from J, leaving 18 bases between them. Germline V CDR1 and CDR2: SGDLS, YYNGEE. The CDR3 region is CASSYEWGSSSGNTIYF. DNA for the CDR3: TGTGCCAGCAGTTACGAGTGGGGGTCATCCTCTGGAAACACCATATATTTT.

The genes are TRBV6-1 and TRBJ2-1; D gene uncertain. The length of the CDR3 is 13 residues. V lost 4 bases and J 0 bases, leaving 4 bases between the germline ends. CDR1 is MNHNS, CDR2 SASEGT, per germline. CDR3 loop: CASSASSYNEQFF. CDR3 bases: TGTGCCAGCAGTGCCAGCTCCTACAATGAGCAGTTCTTC.

The genes are TRBV7-2 and TRBJ2-5; D remains unclear. The germline V and J ends were trimmed by 5 bases and 5 bases, with 12 bases remaining between them. The CDR3 extends over 13 amino acids. Looked up from germline, CDR1 is SGHTA and CDR2 is FQGNSA. The CDR3 is CASSPGPRETQYF. The CDR3 coding sequence is TGTGCCAGCAGCCCCGGGCCCCGGGAGACCCAGTACTTC. Together with reference TRBV7-2 and TRBJ2-5, the CDR3 gives the full variable domain: GAGVSQSPSNKVTEKGKDVELRCDPISGHTALYWYRQSLGQGLEFLIYFQGNSAPDKSGLPSDRFSAERTGGSVSTLTIQRTQQEDSAVYLCASSPGPRETQYFGPGTRLLVL.

This clone occurred a few times. V gene TRBV5-1 combines with J gene TRBJ1-6; no firm D call. Germline values: CDR1 SGHRS, CDR2 YFSETQ. Trimming left V 0 bases short and J 8 bases short, with 12 bases between. The CDR3 covers 15 residues. The DNA for the CDR3 is TGCGCCAGCAGCTTGGATGGGGAGTTCTATTCACCCCTCCACTTT. Its protein product is CASSLDGEFYSPLHF.

The rearrangement uses TRBV13 and TRBJ1-5; TRBD1 matches 7 bases. Germline V CDR1 and CDR2: PRHDT, FYEKMQ (reference sequence). The CDR3 is 15 amino acids. Germline trimming cut 0 bases from V and 4 bases from J; bases unmatched to any gene: 3. The DNA for the CDR3 is TGTGCCAGCAGCTTAGGAGGGACAGTGAATCAGCCCCAGCATTTT. Translation: CASSLGGTVNQPQHF.

The genes are TRBV11-3 and TRBJ1-1; TRBD1 agrees at 7 bases. This CDR3 is built from 13 residues. Trimming removed 4 bases from V and 7 bases from J; junction bases left unmatched: 6. In germline, CDR1 is SGHNT, CDR2 YENEEA. CDR3 sequence: CASSWHRDSEAFF. DNA of the CDR3: TGTGCCAGCAGCTGGCACCGGGACAGTGAAGCTTTCTTT.

V and J are TRBV6-1 and TRBJ1-2; 7 bases align to TRBD1. V was pared by 6 bases and J by 5 bases, with 12 bases of the junction left unmatched. The CDR3 sequence is 15 residues long. Germline V lookup: CDR1 MNHNS, CDR2 SASEGT. Here the CDR3 reads CASRGGGMEGYGYTF. Written as DNA, the CDR3 is TGTGCCAGCAGAGGGGGCGGTATGGAAGGTTATGGCTACACCTTC.